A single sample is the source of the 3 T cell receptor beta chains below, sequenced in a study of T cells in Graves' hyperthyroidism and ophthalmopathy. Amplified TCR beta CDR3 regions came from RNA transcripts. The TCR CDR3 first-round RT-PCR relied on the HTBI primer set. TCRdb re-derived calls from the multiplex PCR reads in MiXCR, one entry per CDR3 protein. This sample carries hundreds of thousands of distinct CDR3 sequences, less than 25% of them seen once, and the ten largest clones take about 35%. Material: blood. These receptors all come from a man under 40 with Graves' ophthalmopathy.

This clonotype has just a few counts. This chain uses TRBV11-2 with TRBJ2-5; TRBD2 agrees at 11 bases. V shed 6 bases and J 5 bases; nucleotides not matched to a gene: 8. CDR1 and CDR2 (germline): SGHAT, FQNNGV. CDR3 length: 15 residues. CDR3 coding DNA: TGTGCCAGCAGAAAGGGACTAGCGGAGGTGGAGACCCAGTACTTC. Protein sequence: CASRKGLAEVETQYF.

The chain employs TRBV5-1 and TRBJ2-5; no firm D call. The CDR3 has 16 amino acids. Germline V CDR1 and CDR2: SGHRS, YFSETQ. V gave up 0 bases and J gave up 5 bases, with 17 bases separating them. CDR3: CASSLASDTGGETQYF. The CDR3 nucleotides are TGCGCCAGCAGCTTGGCCAGTGACACCGGTGGGGAGACCCAGTACTTC.

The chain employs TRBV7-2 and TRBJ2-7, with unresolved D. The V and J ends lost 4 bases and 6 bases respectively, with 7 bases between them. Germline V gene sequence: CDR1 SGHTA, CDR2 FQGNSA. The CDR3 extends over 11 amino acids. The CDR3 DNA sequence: TGTGCCAGCAGCTCGGCGCGCGAGCAGTACTTC. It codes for CASSSAREQYF.